These T cell receptor beta chains were read from a single sample in a study of blood T cell repertoires in COVID-19. Data came from immunoSEQ multiplex PCR; TCRdb stores just in-frame clones and leaves some out. The sample has roughly 250,000 clones, 70% to 85% seen once; the top ten hold roughly 4%. Sequenced: peripheral blood. The receptor source for this set is a woman in her 40s with active or convalescent COVID-19. Both conserved end residues are part of each CDR3. The D gene is left open where the match is weak. Not every row has a clone size; where given, it reads once, few, many or a size class.

TRBD2	few	TRBV5-1	TRBJ2-3	TGCGCCAGCAGCACCTCCGGGACTAGCGGGGATCTCTCTAGCACAGATACGCAGTATTTT	CASSTSGTSGDLSSTDTQYF
TRBD2	-	TRBV5-4	TRBJ2-5	TGTGCCAGCAGCTTGGAGGTAGCGGGGGAGACCCAGTACTTC	CASSLEVAGETQYF
-	few	TRBV28	TRBJ1-5	TGTGCCAGCAGCCCGATGACAGATAGCAATCAGCCCCAGCATTTT	CASSPMTDSNQPQHF
TRBD1	-	TRBV7-8	TRBJ1-2	TGTGCCAGCAGCTTAGGACCCCCGGGACAGGGGGCTGGATATGGCTACACCTTC	CASSLGPPGQGAGYGYTF
-	-	TRBV5-1	TRBJ2-3	TGCGCCAGCAGGCCTGGGGCAGGGGAAGTCACAGATACGCAGTATTTT	CASRPGAGEVTDTQYF
TRBD2	-	TRBV12-5	TRBJ2-3	TGTGCTAGTGGTGGTAGCGGGGGGGCGGTAGATACGCAGTATTTT	CASGGSGGAVDTQYF
-	-	TRBV6-1	TRBJ1-2	TGTGCCAGCAGTGAAGTGCTGAGCTATGGCTACACCTTC	CASSEVLSYGYTF
-	few	TRBV3-1/TRBV3-2	TRBJ1-3	TGTGCCAGCAGCCAAGTCCTTCTGTCGGAGGGCTCTGGAAACACCATATATTTT	CASSQVLLSEGSGNTIYF
TRBD1	-	TRBV5-1	TRBJ1-3	TGCGCCAGCAGCTTACAGGGGGCTGGAAACACCATATATTTT	CASSLQGAGNTIYF
-	once	TRBV5-4	TRBJ2-2	TGTGCCAGCAGCTTGGAACAGCACACCGGGGAGCTGTTTTTT	CASSLEQHTGELFF
TRBD1	-	TRBV11-2	TRBJ1-1	TGTGCCAGCAGCCAAGGACAGGGGAACACTGAAGCTTTCTTT	CASSQGQGNTEAFF
-	-	TRBV7-6	TRBJ1-4	TGTGCCAGCAGCCCGATCCGACAAAGGGGTCGACGGGAAAAACTGTTTTTT	CASSPIRQRGRREKLFF
-	-	TRBV28	TRBJ1-5	TGTGCCAGCAGTTTAGGATCATTTGGGGGGAGTCAGCCCCAGCATTTT	CASSLGSFGGSQPQHF
-	-	TRBV6-5	TRBJ2-2	TGTGCCAGCAGTCGGAGGGACAGAAACACCGGGGAGCTGTTTTTT	CASSRRDRNTGELFF
-	-	TRBV15	TRBJ1-1	TGTGCCACCAGCAGAGATAATAAAGGGCAGGGCACTGAAGCTTTCTTT	CATSRDNKGQGTEAFF
TRBD1	-	TRBV5-6	TRBJ1-6	TGTGCCAGCAGCTCGCGGGACAGGGAGTCTAGCTCCTATAATTCACCCCTCCACTTT	CASSSRDRESSSYNSPLHF
-	-	TRBV30	TRBJ1-5	TGTGCCTGGTCCCCAGGGGACCTCCCTCTCGCAAATAGCAATCAGCCCCAGCATTTT	CAWSPGDLPLANSNQPQHF
TRBD1	few	TRBV5-4	TRBJ1-2	TGTGCCAGCAGCCCCCCAGGGGGCTATGGCTACACCTTC	CASSPPGGYGYTF
TRBD1	once	TRBV15	TRBJ1-3	TGTGCCACCAGCAGAGATCGGGACAGACTCTCTGGAAACACCATATATTTT	CATSRDRDRLSGNTIYF
TRBD1	-	TRBV5-1	TRBJ1-6	TGCGCCAGCAGCTTGGCCCCCAGGGGGCCCCGGCATTCACCCCTCCACTTT	CASSLAPRGPRHSPLHF
-	few	TRBV25-1	TRBJ1-6	TGTGCCAGCAGAGCCTCGGGGGGAAGGAATTCACCCCTCCACTTT	CASRASGGRNSPLHF
-	once	TRBV5-1	TRBJ1-3	TGCGCCAGCAGCTCCTTGGGGGGGCGCGACTCTGGAAACACCATATATTTT	CASSSLGGRDSGNTIYF
-	-	TRBV4-1	TRBJ2-2	TGCGCCAGCAGCCTAGTAGATTCCGGGGAGCTGTTTTTT	CASSLVDSGELFF
-	-	TRBV2	TRBJ2-7	TGTGCCAGCAGTGAAGCCGGGGGAAAGCAGTACTTC	CASSEAGGKQYF
-	few	TRBV6-6	TRBJ2-3	TGTGCCAGCAGTGCCTGGGAGATTGGGGCAGATACGCAGTATTTT	CASSAWEIGADTQYF
TRBD2	-	TRBV9	TRBJ2-5	TGTGCCAGCAGCGTATTTAGCGGGGGCCAAGAGACCCAGTACTTC	CASSVFSGGQETQYF
-	-	TRBV10-2	TRBJ1-5	TGCGCCAGCAGTGAGTCGGAGGCAGCAGATCAGCCCCAGCATTTT	CASSESEAADQPQHF
TRBD1	-	TRBV19	TRBJ1-5	TGTGCCAGTCGTACGACAGGGATCAATCAGCCCCAGCATTTT	CASRTTGINQPQHF
-	-	TRBV30	TRBJ1-1	TGTGCCTGGAGTGTACGACAGAACACTGAAGCTTTCTTT	CAWSVRQNTEAFF
-	-	TRBV30	TRBJ1-1	TGTGCCCTACAGGTCGCTCGAGGAATGAACACTGAAGCTTTCTTT	CALQVARGMNTEAFF
TRBD1	-	TRBV9	TRBJ1-6	TGTGCCAGCAGCCCCGGGACAGGGCGCGCCTCAAATTCACCCCTCCACTTT	CASSPGTGRASNSPLHF
-	-	TRBV19	TRBJ1-3	TGTGCCAGCTCCCTGGCGGGGAACTCTGGAAACACCATATATTTT	CASSLAGNSGNTIYF